A selection of T cell receptor beta chains follows, all from one sample in a study of CD8 T cells in ankylosing spondylitis. TCRdb ran MiXCR on the 5' RACE reads and lists one entry per CDR3 protein. The data show 700,000 to 1,000,000 distinct CDR3 sequences, with over 9.5% seen just once and just over 0.5% held by the top ten. Sequencing was carried out using blood, either unsorted or a sorted T cell fraction (not recorded which). Receptors were obtained from a male donor with ankylosing spondylitis. The CDR3 runs from the conserved cysteine through the conserved F or W. A D gene is named only where the DNA matches it firmly. Part of the rows lack a size; the others show once, few, many or a class for expanded clones.

CDR3	DNA	V	J	size	D
CASSLIPLGTQYF	TGTGCCAGCAGCTTAATTCCCCTAGGTACGCAGTATTTT	TRBV7-3	TRBJ2-3	few	.
CPSSLAPAGEQYF	TGTCCCAGCAGCTTAGCCCCAGCGGGCGAGCAGTACTTC	TRBV7-2	TRBJ2-7	.	.
CASSLFGGHQPQHF	TGTGCCAGCAGTTTGTTTGGGGGGCATCAGCCCCAGCATTTT	TRBV27	TRBJ1-5	.	.
CSARGPYGYTF	TGCAGTGCTAGAGGTCCCTATGGCTACACCTTC	TRBV20-1	TRBJ1-2	.	.
CSARRLGGYNEQFF	TGCAGTGCTAGAAGATTAGGCGGGTACAATGAGCAGTTCTTC	TRBV20-1	TRBJ2-1	.	.
CASSVVTDTEAFF	TGTGCCAGCAGCGTAGTGACAGACACTGAAGCTTTCTTT	TRBV9	TRBJ1-1	.	.
CASSQDVGNTEAFF	TGCGCCAGCAGCCAAGACGTCGGGAACACTGAAGCTTTCTTT	TRBV4-3	TRBJ1-1	many	.
CSAPLAGKNIQYF	TGCAGTGCACCACTAGCGGGAAAAAACATTCAGTACTTC	TRBV20-1	TRBJ2-4	few	TRBD2
CAIGEETQYF	TGTGCCATCGGAGAGGAGACCCAGTACTTC	TRBV10-3	TRBJ2-5	many	.
CASSFEILEQYF	TGTGCCAGCAGCTTCGAAATTCTCGAGCAGTACTTC	TRBV21-1	TRBJ2-7	few	.
CASSLVQGGSNEQFF	TGTGCCAGCAGCTTAGTACAGGGGGGTTCCAATGAGCAGTTCTTC	TRBV11-2	TRBJ2-1	.	TRBD1
CASTRGWAGYNEQFF	TGTGCCAGCACCCGGGGGTGGGCAGGTTACAATGAGCAGTTCTTC	TRBV11-2	TRBJ2-1	.	.
CASSRTLAAKTQYF	TGTGCCAGCAGCCGGACCCTAGCGGCGAAGACCCAGTACTTC	TRBV6-1	TRBJ2-5	.	TRBD2
CASSFMSPGGEQYF	TGTGCCAGCAGCTTCATGTCTCCCGGGGGCGAGCAGTACTTC	TRBV5-5	TRBJ2-7	.	.
CASSYVAGTSTDTQYF	TGTGCCAGCAGTTACGTGGCAGGAACTAGCACAGATACGCAGTATTTT	TRBV6-2/TRBV6-3	TRBJ2-3	few	.
CASSYRQTYNEQFF	TGTGCCAGCAGTTACAGGCAGACCTACAATGAGCAGTTCTTC	TRBV6-5	TRBJ2-1	few	.
CASSFVSGSPLHF	TGTGCCAGCAGCTTCGTATCGGGGTCACCCCTCCACTTT	TRBV7-8	TRBJ1-6	few	.
CSAGRTSDDTQYF	TGCAGTGCCGGAAGGACTAGCGATGATACGCAGTATTTT	TRBV20-1	TRBJ2-3	.	TRBD2
CSVFDRSGNTIYF	TGCAGCGTTTTCGACAGGTCTGGAAACACCATATATTTT	TRBV29-1	TRBJ1-3	many	.
CASSQDGGSGTDTQYF	TGTGCCAGCAGCCAAGATGGAGGGAGTGGGACAGATACGCAGTATTTT	TRBV4-2	TRBJ2-3	few	.
CASSPTLGQPSGANVLTF	TGTGCCAGCAGCCCAACCCTAGGACAGCCCTCTGGGGCCAACGTCCTGACTTTC	TRBV4-2	TRBJ2-6	few	.
CASSWGDRVVDGYTF	TGTGCCAGCAGCTGGGGGGACAGGGTAGTTGATGGCTACACCTTC	TRBV7-9	TRBJ1-2	few	TRBD1
CASSPSDRRDTQYF	TGTGCCAGCAGCCCCTCGGACCGGCGGGATACGCAGTATTTT	TRBV7-2	TRBJ2-3	.	.
CASSDSRRREPYEQYF	TGCGCCAGCAGTGACTCGCGAAGGAGGGAGCCCTACGAGCAGTACTTC	TRBV10-2	TRBJ2-7	few	.
CASTLQNRITEAFF	TGTGCCAGCACCTTACAGAACAGGATCACTGAAGCTTTCTTT	TRBV7-2	TRBJ1-1	.	.
CASSLDASRGYTF	TGCGCCAGCAGCTTGGATGCCAGCAGAGGCTACACCTTC	TRBV5-1	TRBJ1-2	.	.
CSAIRGVMTQYF	TGCAGTGCTATCCGGGGGGTAATGACCCAGTACTTC	TRBV20-1	TRBJ2-5	many	TRBD2
CASTPGFGPNTGELFF	TGCGCCAGCACCCCCGGGTTCGGGCCGAACACCGGGGAGCTGTTTTTT	TRBV5-1	TRBJ2-2	.	.
CASSQLPLTGELFF	TGTGCCAGCAGCCAACTCCCTCTCACCGGGGAGCTGTTTTTT	TRBV4-2	TRBJ2-2	.	.
CASRMTGNGGELFF	TGTGCCAGCAGGATGACAGGGAATGGGGGGGAGCTGTTTTTT	TRBV6-1	TRBJ2-2	few	TRBD1
CSAPGGSLYEQYF	TGCAGTGCCCCGGGCGGGAGTTTGTACGAGCAGTACTTC	TRBV20-1	TRBJ2-7	.	TRBD2
CASSSTGTGAVEQYF	TGCGCCAGCAGCTCCACCGGGACAGGGGCCGTCGAGCAGTACTTC	TRBV5-1	TRBJ2-7	few	TRBD1
CASSTSGSGGYTF	TGTGCCAGCAGCACGTCAGGGAGCGGCGGCTACACCTTC	TRBV7-9	TRBJ1-2	once	.
CASSVSGIGSYEQYF	TGCGCCAGCAGTGTGTCGGGCATAGGCTCCTACGAGCAGTACTTC	TRBV10-2	TRBJ2-7	few	.
CASRPTGAHNSPLHF	TGTGCCAGCCGACCGACAGGGGCCCATAATTCACCCCTCCACTTT	TRBV18	TRBJ1-6	.	TRBD1
CASSQVGQIYYEQYF	TGCGCCAGCAGCCAAGTGGGGCAGATTTACTACGAGCAGTACTTC	TRBV4-1	TRBJ2-7	few	.
CSARSGTPTYGNYGYTF	TGCAGTGCTAGATCCGGGACACCCACGTATGGAAACTATGGCTACACCTTC	TRBV20-1	TRBJ1-2	.	.
CASSHALADQGSTEAFF	TGCGCCAGCAGCCACGCTTTAGCGGATCAGGGGAGCACTGAAGCTTTCTTT	TRBV4-1	TRBJ1-1	few	.
CASSDRDFGAFF	TGTGCCAGCAGTGACAGGGATTTCGGTGCTTTCTTT	TRBV2	TRBJ1-1	.	.
CASSRDRVGETQYF	TGTGCCAGCAGCCGTGACAGGGTCGGAGAGACCCAGTACTTC	TRBV11-2	TRBJ2-5	.	TRBD1
CASSPQRSGYTF	TGTGCCAGCAGCCCCCAACGGTCTGGCTACACCTTC	TRBV7-6	TRBJ1-2	many	.
CASNPGGNQPQHF	TGTGCCAGCAACCCAGGGGGCAATCAGCCCCAGCATTTT	TRBV12-3/TRBV12-4	TRBJ1-5	.	.